This passage covers 20 T cell receptor beta chains from one sample sequenced in a study of T cells in Graves' hyperthyroidism and ophthalmopathy. TCR beta CDR3 region amplification was performed from RNA transcripts. The TCR CDR3 first-round RT-PCR relied on the HTBI primer set. TCRdb fed the multiplex PCR reads into MiXCR, producing one record per CDR3 protein. Here the sample spans 350,000 to 400,000 distinct CDR3 sequences, about 15% being singletons. Sample: blood. The source is a woman in her sixties or seventies with Graves' hyperthyroidism.

This clonotype has a count of ten or more. The V gene is TRBV11-3, the J gene TRBJ2-3; 9 bases line up with TRBD2. The CDR3 contains 16 residues. Germline CDR1 and CDR2: SGHNT and YENEEA. After removal of 0 bases from V and 7 bases from J, the junction contained 8 bases not matched to a gene. CDR3 sequence (DNA): TGTGCCAGCAGCTTAGATTTTTCGCGGGAGGGGAATACGCAGTATTTT. Translating gives CASSLDFSREGNTQYF.

The chain couples TRBV7-9 to TRBJ2-6; D is undetermined. Trimming shortened V by 5 bases and J by 4 bases, and 18 bases separated the two germline ends. This CDR3 is 17 amino acids long. CDR1 and CDR2 (germline): SEHNR, FQNEAQ (reference sequence). CDR3 in amino acids: CASSLAKNQAGANVLTF. In DNA, the CDR3 is TGTGCCAGCAGCCTGGCCAAAAATCAAGCCGGGGCCAACGTCCTGACTTTC.

This clonotype was counted a few times. The genes are TRBV29-1 and TRBJ1-5; D perhaps matches TRBD1 (6 bases). The CDR3 has 13 residues. The V gene's germline CDR1 is SQVTM and CDR2 ANQGSEA. The CDR3 DNA reads as TGCAGGTTGACAGGCGATAGCAATCAGCCCCAGCATTTT. Its translation: CRLTGDSNQPQHF.

The gene calls are TRBV19 and TRBJ1-2, with 10 positions matching TRBD1. With V trimmed by 3 bases and J by 5 bases, 6 bases remained unmatched. This CDR3 comprises 15 residues. Germline values: CDR1 LNHDA, CDR2 SQIVND (reference sequence). CDR3 bases: TGTGCCAGTAGTATTCGACAGGGGGCAGGTTATGGCTACACCTTC. Translating gives CASSIRQGAGYGYTF.

At least ten counts were recorded for this clonotype. This chain connects TRBV2 to TRBJ2-1; 7 positions match TRBD2. In germline, CDR1 is SNHLY, CDR2 FYNNEI. J gave up 8 bases and V 3 bases, and 10 bases lay outside the gene matches. This CDR3 comprises 15 residues. The DNA for the CDR3 is TGTGCCAGCAGTGACGGGACTAATATACCGCATGAGCAGTTCTTC. It translates to CASSDGTNIPHEQFF.

V and J are TRBV7-3 and TRBJ2-3, with a possible D match to TRBD1 (5 bases). The CDR3 is 15 amino acids. The germline CDR1 and CDR2 sequences are SGHTA and FQGTGA. Trimming stripped 5 bases from V and 6 bases from J, with 18 bases between. CDR3 nucleotides: TGTGCCAGCAGCCCCTCGGTCAGGGTGGGGGATACGCAGTATTTT. Translating it yields CASSPSVRVGDTQYF.

This clonotype was recorded at least ten times. CDR3 sequence: CSVRRGGFTDTQYF. CDR3 in DNA: TGCAGCGTTCGACGGGGGGGATTCACAGATACGCAGTATTTT. The V and J genes are TRBV29-1 and TRBJ2-3; 8 bases agree with TRBD2. The CDR3 is made up of 14 amino acids. Looked up from germline, CDR1 is SQVTM and CDR2 is ANQGSEA. Germline trimming cut 5 bases from V and 2 bases from J; bases unmatched to any gene: 6.

On this clonotype itself: One base away lies a much larger clone, so this may be a sequencing read error. This chain's CDR3 is CASSQTSTGANTEALF. CDR3 coding DNA: TGTGCCAGCAGCCAGACCTCGACAGGGGCCAACACTGAAGCTCTCTTT. The V call is TRBV7-9, the J call TRBJ1-1; TRBD1 agrees at 8 bases. The germline gives CDR1 SEHNR, CDR2 FQNEAQ (reference sequence). The CDR3 consists of 16 residues.

The sample holds a few counts of this clonotype. The chain joins TRBV9 to TRBJ2-1; the D is unclear. This CDR3 is built from 13 residues. Between the trimmed V and J ends, which lost 0 bases and 6 bases, there was a span of 7 bases. Germline assignment: CDR1 SGDLS and CDR2 YYNGEE. CDR3 bases: TGTGCCAGCAGCGTAGTAGGCAGCAATGAGCAGTTCTTC. The encoded protein is CASSVVGSNEQFF. Full variable domain (rest looked up from reference TRBV9 and TRBJ2-1): DSGVTQTPKHLITATGQRVTLRCSPRSGDLSVYWYQQSLDQGLQFLIQYYNGEERAKGNILERFSAQQFPDLHSELNLSSLELGDSALYFCASSVVGSNEQFFGPGTRLTVL.

This clonotype was observed many times. The rearrangement joins TRBV28 to TRBJ2-5; the D gene is possibly TRBD2 (6 bases). The CDR3 is 16 residues long. Germline CDR1 and CDR2: MDHEN and SYDVKM. V was clipped by 3 bases and J by 5 bases, with 19 bases between them. The CDR3 region is CASSFLRDGGSETQYF. Written as DNA, the CDR3 is TGTGCCAGCAGTTTTCTAAGGGACGGGGGTTCGGAGACCCAGTACTTC.

The V gene is TRBV7-9, the J gene TRBJ2-7, with 10 bases aligning to TRBD2. In germline, CDR1 is SEHNR, CDR2 FQNEAQ (reference sequence). CDR3 length: 16 amino acids. The J segment lost 0 bases and the V segment lost 5 bases, leaving 7 bases of the junction unmatched. CDR3 in amino acids: CASSSPSGRGSYEQYF. The CDR3 DNA follows: TGTGCCAGCAGCAGCCCTAGCGGGAGAGGCTCCTACGAGCAGTACTTC.

This clonotype was detected many times. This sequence joins TRBV18 and TRBJ2-7; possible D gene TRBD1, 5 bases. The CDR3 has 14 residues. Looked up from germline, CDR1 is KGHSH and CDR2 is LQKENI. Deletions cut 6 bases from V and 3 bases from J, with 15 bases between. The CDR3 sequence is CASSPRSTGYEQYF. The CDR3 nucleotides read TGTGCCAGCTCGCCGCGATCTACAGGCTACGAGCAGTACTTC.

There are many counts of this clonotype. This chain joins TRBV5-8 and TRBJ1-5; no clear D gene. There are 11 residues in the CDR3. Germline CDR1 SGHTS, CDR2 YDEGEE. Trimming took 2 bases from V and 3 from J, leaving 0 bases between them. The CDR3: CASSFNQPQHF. CDR3 bases: TGTGCCAGCAGCTTCAATCAGCCCCAGCATTTT.

The rearrangement joins TRBV6-2 or TRBV6-3 to TRBJ2-3; TRBD1 matches at 7 bases. The length of the CDR3 is 13 residues. Germline assignment: CDR1 MNHEY and CDR2 SVGEGT. The ends lost 7 bases at V and 5 bases at J; junction bases unmatched: 6. The CDR3 spells CASKGQVQDTQYF. In nucleotides, the CDR3 is TGTGCCAGCAAAGGACAGGTTCAAGATACGCAGTATTTT.

V and J are TRBV28 and TRBJ1-1; D remains ambiguous. V lost 2 bases, J lost 0 bases, and 13 bases lay in between. CDR1 is MDHEN and CDR2 is SYDVKM in the germline V gene. The CDR3 loop spans 16 amino acids. CDR3 residues: CASSLTIRDLNTEAFF. The CDR3 bases are TGTGCCAGCAGTTTAACTATAAGGGATTTGAACACTGAAGCTTTCTTT.

Only a few counts were recorded for this clonotype. The rearrangement links TRBV19 to TRBJ1-4, with 7 bases identical to TRBD1. The CDR3 spans 14 residues. The germline gives CDR1 LNHDA, CDR2 SQIVND (reference sequence). V lost 5 bases to trimming and J lost 7 bases; unmatched junction nucleotides: 7. DNA of the CDR3: TGTGCCAGTAGTTTACCGGGACAGAGTGAAAAACTGTTTTTT. It yields the protein CASSLPGQSEKLFF. Combining the CDR3 with reference TRBV19 and TRBJ1-4 gives the whole variable domain DGGITQSPKYLFRKEGQNVTLSCEQNLNHDAMYWYRQDPGQGLRLIYYSQIVNDFQKGDIAEGYSVSREKKESFPLTVTSAQKNPTAFYLCASSLPGQSEKLFFGSGTQLSVL.

This clonotype was picked up many times. Written as DNA, the CDR3 is TGTGCCAGCAGTGAATACAGGGGTAGTGAAGCTTTCTTT. Its protein product is CASSEYRGSEAFF. The chain uses TRBV2 and TRBJ1-1, with 7 bases fitting TRBD1. Germline loops: CDR1 SNHLY, CDR2 FYNNEI. This CDR3 is built from 13 residues. J lost 7 bases, V lost 2 bases, and 4 bases had no gene match.

The CDR3 is CSVVGGQRNGEQFF. As DNA, the CDR3 is TGCAGCGTTGTTGGGGGACAGCGCAACGGTGAGCAGTTCTTC. The chain carries TRBV29-1 and TRBJ2-1, with 7 nucleotides matching TRBD1. Germline CDR1 reads SQVTM; CDR2 reads ANQGSEA. This CDR3 is built from 14 residues. The J segment lost 9 bases and the V segment lost 4 bases, leaving 12 bases of the junction unmatched.

The chain has TRBV10-3 and TRBJ2-5; D not certain. The germline V gene encodes CDR1 ENHRY and CDR2 SYGVKD. The CDR3 runs 13 residues. V was clipped by 7 bases and J by 1 base, with 10 bases between them. CDR3 sequence (DNA): TGTGCCATCAATTCCCAGCCCCAAGAGACCCAGTACTTC. Protein: CAINSQPQETQYF.

This clonotype was picked up many times. CDR3 protein: CASSSFYGYTF. The CDR3 DNA is TGTGCCAGCAGCTCCTTCTATGGCTACACCTTC. This rearrangement joins TRBV11-3 to TRBJ1-2; D not certain. The CDR3 contains 11 residues. Germline lookup yields CDR1 SGHNT and CDR2 YENEEA. Trimming removed 4 bases from V and 4 bases from J, with 4 bases in between. The entire variable domain, with the rest obtained from reference TRBV11-3 and TRBJ1-2, is as follows: EAGVVQSPRYKIIEKKQPVAFWCNPISGHNTLYWYLQNLGQGPELLIRYENEEAVDDSQLPKDRFSAERLKGVDSTLKIQPAELGDSAVYLCASSSFYGYTFGSGTRLTVV.